This passage covers 32 T cell receptor beta chains from one sample sequenced in a study of blood T cell repertoires in COVID-19. Profiled with immunoSEQ multiplex PCR; TCRdb holds only in-frame clones, not every one. The repertoire holds approximately 120,000 clones, with roughly 83% as singletons. The sample taken for sequencing was peripheral blood. The origin of the receptors is a human donor in a cohort sampled during active COVID-19.

This chain joins TRBV5-1 and TRBJ2-1; 10 bases align to TRBD1. V lost 4 bases, J lost 5 bases, and 6 bases stayed unmatched. This CDR3 region has 15 residues. Germline CDR1 is SGHRS and CDR2 is YFSETQ. The CDR3 is CASSHGQGDHNEQFF. DNA for the CDR3: TGCGCCAGCAGCCACGGACAGGGGGACCACAATGAGCAGTTCTTC.

This clone showed up just a few times. The genes are TRBV11-2 and TRBJ1-5, with unresolved D. The V end was cut by 8 bases, the J end by 0 bases, with 14 bases between. Germline V gene data show CDR1 as SGHAT and CDR2 as FQNNGV. The CDR3 is 15 amino acids. The CDR3, as DNA: TGTGCCAGCCCGAAGGAGGGCGATAGCAATCAGCCCCAGCATTTT. Protein product: CASPKEGDSNQPQHF.

The chain combines TRBV25-1 with TRBJ1-2, with D uncertain. Deletions cut 8 bases from V and 9 bases from J, with 10 bases between. Looked up from germline, CDR1 is MGHDK and CDR2 is SYGVNS. The CDR3 runs to 10 residues. The CDR3 nucleotides read TGTGCCAGCGGTTCTACTAGCTACACCTTC. Encoded protein: CASGSTSYTF.

The rearrangement uses TRBV7-2 and TRBJ2-5; 7 nucleotides match TRBD1. V was clipped by 5 bases and J by 5 bases; unmatched bases: 11. Germline CDR1 and CDR2: SGHTA and FQGNSA. This CDR3 has 15 residues. The CDR3 loop reads CASSTRQGLGETQYF. DNA of the CDR3: TGTGCCAGCAGCACCCGACAGGGCCTCGGGGAGACCCAGTACTTC.

The V call is TRBV27, the J call TRBJ2-7; TRBD2 matches 10 bases. This CDR3 is built from 16 residues. V dropped 4 bases and J dropped 3; count of bases not matched to a gene: 9. Germline loops: CDR1 MNHEY, CDR2 SMNVEV (reference sequence). This chain's CDR3 is CASSSGLLAGLYEQYF. The CDR3 DNA reads as TGTGCCAGCAGTTCCGGCCTACTAGCGGGACTCTACGAGCAGTACTTC.

The CDR3 DNA is TGTGCCAGTACTACAGGGTGGGGAAGTTCCTACGAGCAGTACTTC. Translated, it gives CASTTGWGSSYEQYF. J is TRBJ2-7 and V is TRBV19, with TRBD1 as a possible D gene (6 bases). V shed 7 bases and J shed 1 base, with 17 bases lying between them. The CDR3 consists of 15 residues. Per the germline V gene, CDR1 is LNHDA and CDR2 is SQIVND (reference sequence).

The CDR3 DNA reads as TGTGCCAGCAGCAGGGGTACTGGGGCCAACGTCCTGACTTTC. This sequence encodes CASSRGTGANVLTF. The genes are TRBV3-1 (or the pseudogene TRBV3-2) and TRBJ2-6, with a tentative D call TRBD1 (5 bases). The V end was cut by 5 bases, the J end by 2 bases, with 7 bases between. Germline V gene lookup returns CDR1 LGHDT and CDR2 YNNKEL (reference sequence). The CDR3 runs to 14 residues.

The genes are TRBV12-3 or TRBV12-4 and TRBJ2-7, with D maybe TRBD2 (6 bases). The CDR3 extends over 13 amino acids. V was shortened by 7 bases and J by 4 bases, with 14 bases between the two germline ends. The CDR3 nucleotides read TGTGCCAGCACCAAAGGGACTCAATACGAGCAGTACTTC. Its translation is CASTKGTQYEQYF.

This clone was recorded a few times. V usage is TRBV27 and J usage is TRBJ1-6; 11 nucleotides match TRBD1. After removal of 5 bases from V and 11 bases from J, the junction contained 11 bases not matched to a gene. The V gene's germline CDR1 is MNHEY and CDR2 SMNVEV (reference sequence). The CDR3 is 16 residues long. The CDR3 sequence is CASSPRTGGLGTPLHF. The CDR3 coding sequence is TGTGCCAGCAGTCCACGGACAGGGGGCCTTGGGACACCCCTCCACTTT.

The genes are TRBV6-6 and TRBJ2-7, with 8 positions matching TRBD2. The CDR3 loop spans 15 amino acids. The V and J ends lost 4 bases and 1 base, in that order; junction bases with no gene match: 6. Germline assignment: CDR1 MNHNY and CDR2 SVGAGI (reference sequence). CDR3 DNA: TGTGCCAGCAGTTGGAGCGGGAGCGAGTCCTACGAGCAGTACTTC. It translates to CASSWSGSESYEQYF.

This clone was counted between two and nine times. The chain is built from TRBV9 and TRBJ1-6; 10 bases map to TRBD1. Germline values: CDR1 SGDLS, CDR2 YYNGEE. The CDR3 consists of 15 residues. The V and J ends lost 2 bases and 7 bases, in that order; junction bases with no gene match: 3. CDR3 region: CASSVLGQGNSPLHF. In nucleotides, the CDR3 is TGTGCCAGCAGCGTCCTGGGACAGGGGAATTCACCCCTCCACTTT.

The chain recombines TRBV28 with TRBJ2-5, with 14 bases aligning to TRBD2. The CDR3 loop spans 16 amino acids. The V and J ends lost 4 bases and 4 bases, in that order; junction bases with no gene match: 5. Germline CDR1 and CDR2: MDHEN and SYDVKM. The CDR3 sequence is CASSSGTSGSRETQYF. CDR3 bases: TGTGCCAGCAGTTCCGGGACTAGCGGGAGTAGAGAGACCCAGTACTTC.

The V call is TRBV4-1, the J call TRBJ2-1; 9 bases agree with TRBD1. V dropped 4 bases and J dropped 4; count of bases not matched to a gene: 11. Germline CDR1 is MGHRA and CDR2 is YSYEKL. This CDR3 comprises 17 residues. The CDR3 here is CASSPVGTGIRYNEQFF. The CDR3 DNA reads as TGCGCCAGCAGCCCGGTCGGGACAGGGATTAGGTACAATGAGCAGTTCTTC.

J is TRBJ2-3 and V is TRBV7-6; TRBD2 might be the D (5 bases). V dropped 5 bases and J dropped 2 bases, with 8 bases sitting between them. The CDR3 loop spans 13 amino acids. Germline V gives CDR1 SGHVS, CDR2 FNYEAQ. The CDR3 spells CASSPGITDTQYF. The CDR3 DNA follows: TGTGCCAGCAGCCCCGGGATCACAGATACGCAGTATTTT.

The chain uses TRBV28 and TRBJ1-2; possible D gene TRBD1, 5 bases. Germline V gene sequence: CDR1 MDHEN, CDR2 SYDVKM. V lost 8 bases to trimming and J lost 8 bases, with 21 bases between them. The CDR3 length is 14 residues. Here the CDR3 reads CASLAPGEWKGYTF. The DNA for the CDR3 is TGTGCCAGCCTCGCTCCGGGGGAATGGAAGGGCTACACCTTC.

The chain employs TRBV14 and TRBJ2-1; D gene uncertain. V lost 4 bases to trimming and J lost 0 bases, with 16 bases between them. Germline CDR1 is SGHDN and CDR2 is FVKESK. The CDR3 runs to 17 residues. CDR3 in DNA: TGTGCCAGCAGCCGACTGACTGGAGCCTACTCCTACAATGAGCAGTTCTTC. Protein: CASSRLTGAYSYNEQFF.

This clone was found once. The CDR3: CASSGTRGLLAKNIQYF. CDR3 DNA: TGTGCCAGTTCCGGGACAAGGGGTTTATTAGCCAAAAACATTCAGTACTTC. The gene calls are TRBV19 and TRBJ2-4, with D perhaps TRBD1 (6 bases). Trimming removed 8 bases from V and 0 bases from J, with 20 bases in between. This CDR3 contains 17 residues. Germline V gene sequence: CDR1 LNHDA, CDR2 SQIVND (reference sequence). Variable domain in full (rest from reference TRBV19 and TRBJ2-4): DGGITQSPKYLFRKEGQNVTLSCEQNLNHDAMYWYRQDPGQGLRLIYYSQIVNDFQKGDIAEGYSVSREKKESFPLTVTSAQKNPTAFYLCASSGTRGLLAKNIQYFGAGTRLSVL.

The rearrangement joins TRBV18 to TRBJ1-1, with TRBD1 matching over 8 bases. The germline V gene encodes CDR1 KGHSH and CDR2 LQKENI. The CDR3 spans 20 residues. The J segment lost 5 bases and the V segment lost 0 bases, leaving 20 bases of the junction unmatched. The CDR3 here is CASSPPNSRGRDREVTEAFF. The CDR3 region has the DNA TGTGCCAGCTCACCACCGAATTCCAGGGGGCGAGATAGGGAGGTAACTGAAGCTTTCTTT.

CDR3 nucleotide sequence: TGTGCCAGCAGTGGGGACAGGGGAGGCGGCGTTGTCCACTTT. This translates into CASSGDRGGGVVHF. The chain carries TRBV25-1 and TRBJ1-6, with 10 nucleotides matching TRBD1. Trimming cost V 4 bases and J 17 bases; bases outside gene matches: 11. The CDR3 extends over 14 amino acids. Germline loops: CDR1 MGHDK, CDR2 SYGVNS.

This rearrangement joins TRBV4-3 to TRBJ2-6; possible D gene TRBD1, 5 bases. V lost 0 bases, J lost 0 bases, and 9 bases lay in between. Per germline, CDR1 LGHNA and CDR2 YSLEER. The CDR3 sequence is 17 residues long. The DNA of the CDR3 is TGCGCCAGCAGCCAAGAAGGGGTTAACTCTGGGGCCAACGTCCTGACTTTC. Residues: CASSQEGVNSGANVLTF.

The genes are TRBV15 and TRBJ1-5; a possible D gene is TRBD1 (5 bases). With 1 base removed from V and 5 bases from J, the gap between germline ends came to 12 bases. CDR3 size: 15 residues. Germline lookup yields CDR1 LNHNV and CDR2 YYDKDF (reference sequence). The CDR3 here is CATSRVGGMDQPQHF. CDR3 bases: TGTGCCACCAGCAGAGTTGGGGGGATGGATCAGCCCCAGCATTTT.

The chain links TRBV5-1 to TRBJ2-1; D possibly corresponds to TRBD2 (6 bases). The CDR3 spans 15 residues. V was clipped by 4 bases and J by 0 bases, with 11 bases between them. Germline V gene data show CDR1 as SGHRS and CDR2 as YFSETQ. DNA of the CDR3: TGCGCCAGCAGCCTACTAGCAAACTCCTACAATGAGCAGTTCTTC. The encoded protein is CASSLLANSYNEQFF.

The chain combines TRBV5-1 with TRBJ2-5; a possible D gene is TRBD2 (6 bases). The CDR3 sequence is 14 residues long. Trimming left V 4 bases short and J 2 bases short, with 12 bases between. Germline CDR1 and CDR2: SGHRS and YFSETQ. The CDR3 is CASSDWGVQETQYF. As DNA, the CDR3 is TGCGCCAGCAGCGATTGGGGGGTACAAGAGACCCAGTACTTC. Based on the CDR3 plus reference TRBV5-1 and TRBJ2-5, the full variable domain is KAGVTQTPRYLIKTRGQQVTLSCSPISGHRSVSWYQQTPGQGLQFLFEYFSETQRNKGNFPGRFSGRQFSNSRSEMNVSTLELGDSALYLCASSDWGVQETQYFGPGTRLLVL.

The chain has TRBV5-1 and TRBJ1-1; weak D call: TRBD1 (5 bases). The V gene's germline CDR1 is SGHRS and CDR2 YFSETQ. V lost 1 base and J 7 bases, leaving 11 bases between the germline ends. This CDR3 contains 13 residues. This CDR3 reads CASSLTGPDEAFF. CDR3 nucleotide sequence: TGCGCCAGCAGCTTGACAGGCCCTGATGAAGCTTTCTTT.

The chain joins TRBV19 to TRBJ1-5; no definite D call. The CDR3 length is 16 residues. Germline CDR1 reads LNHDA; CDR2 reads SQIVND (reference sequence). Trimming stripped 7 bases from V and 3 bases from J, with 19 bases between. CDR3 nucleotide sequence: TGTGCCAGTACAAAAGGCTCCCTTGCGGTCAATCAGCCCCAGCATTTT. Protein product: CASTKGSLAVNQPQHF.

The V and J genes are TRBV28 and TRBJ1-1, with D unresolved. The ends were cut back, 0 bases at V and 1 base at J, with 9 bases in the middle. This CDR3 is 15 amino acids long. CDR1 and CDR2 (germline): MDHEN, SYDVKM. In DNA form, the CDR3 reads TGTGCCAGCAGTTTATGGGTCCCAGGGAACACTGAAGCTTTCTTT. Amino acids: CASSLWVPGNTEAFF. The entire variable domain, with the rest obtained from reference TRBV28 and TRBJ1-1, is as follows: DVKVTQSSRYLVKRTGEKVFLECVQDMDHENMFWYRQDPGLGLRLIYFSYDVKMKEKGDIPEGYSVSREKKERFSLILESASTNQTSMYLCASSLWVPGNTEAFFGQGTRLTVV.

The V and J genes are TRBV6-5 and TRBJ1-5; no clear D. Germline CDR1 is MNHEY and CDR2 is SVGAGI. The CDR3 extends over 15 amino acids. The germline V and J ends were trimmed by 0 bases and 3 bases, with 9 bases remaining between them. In DNA, the CDR3 is TGTGCCAGCAGTTACTCGAGAGGCCACAATCAGCCCCAGCATTTT. Encoded protein: CASSYSRGHNQPQHF.

J is TRBJ1-4 and V is TRBV3-1 (or the pseudogene TRBV3-2); D possibly corresponds to TRBD1 (5 bases). The CDR3 length is 13 residues. Trimming shortened V by 4 bases and J by 7 bases, and 10 bases separated the two germline ends. Germline V CDR1 and CDR2: LGHDT, YNNKEL (reference sequence). CDR3 DNA: TGTGCCAGCAGCCGTGGGGGACTTGAAAAACTGTTTTTT. It specifies CASSRGGLEKLFF.

The J gene is TRBJ1-4, the V gene TRBV6-6; D is undetermined. The V end lost 2 bases, the J end lost 5 bases, and 12 bases lay between the germline ends. The CDR3 has 15 amino acids. CDR1 is MNHNY, CDR2 SVGAGI, per germline (reference sequence). As DNA, the CDR3 is TGTGCCAGCAGTTACAAAAGGGAGACAAATGAAAAACTGTTTTTT. Protein product: CASSYKRETNEKLFF.

As for this clone: The sample holds other DNA sequences that translate to the same CDR3. This chain joins TRBV9 and TRBJ1-1; no clear D gene. The CDR3 length is 13 residues. V shed 0 bases and J shed 1 base, with 4 bases lying between them. Germline V gene sequence: CDR1 SGDLS, CDR2 YYNGEE. The CDR3 loop reads CASSVEQNTEAFF. The CDR3 DNA reads as TGTGCCAGCAGCGTAGAACAGAACACTGAAGCTTTCTTT.

The chain carries TRBV19 and TRBJ1-6, with TRBD1 matching 8 bases. This CDR3 is built from 16 residues. The germline CDR1 and CDR2 sequences are LNHDA and SQIVND (reference sequence). V was clipped by 3 bases and J by 9 bases; unmatched bases: 10. The CDR3 reads CASSIRPTGGGSPLHF. The CDR3 nucleotides are TGTGCCAGTAGTATCCGGCCTACAGGGGGGGGTTCACCCCTCCACTTT.

The rearrangement joins TRBV4-3 to TRBJ2-1; TRBD2 aligns across 10 bases. Losses at the gene ends were 2 bases for V and 4 bases for J; bases not matched to a gene: 8. This CDR3 has 17 residues. The germline V gene has CDR1 LGHNA and CDR2 YSLEER. CDR3 region: CASSQYTGTSVYNEQFF. The DNA for the CDR3 is TGCGCCAGCAGCCAATATACCGGGACTAGCGTATACAATGAGCAGTTCTTC.